This T cell receptor beta chain is drawn from a study of T cells in narcolepsy. Looking at the study overall: Healthy controls were enrolled alongside patients with narcolepsy type 1 or type 2.

Per germline, CDR1 MNHEY and CDR2 SMNVEV (reference sequence). Between the trimmed V and J ends, which lost 4 bases and 3 bases, there was a span of 9 bases. The CDR3 loop spans 13 amino acids. Sequencing used immunoSEQ multiplex PCR; TCRdb keeps in-frame clones, though not all of them. Here the sample spans roughly 30,000 clones, 80% to 90% being singletons. Concerning this clone: Its matching antigen is unknown.

Overall study findings and caveats: HCRT-specific and TRIB2-specific autoreactive clonotypes appeared among same-patient CSF and blood CD4+ clonotypes.

The sequenced sample consisted of memory (CD45RA-) CD4+ T cells from blood. The sequence derives from a human donor in good health. This chain uses TRBV27 with TRBJ2-5; D is perhaps TRBD1 (6 bases). CDR3 region: CASSYREKETQYF. The CDR3 DNA is TGTGCCAGCAGTTACAGGGAAAAAGAGACCCAGTACTTC.